This TCR beta chain is from a study of cytomegalovirus exposure and HLA in healthy donors. Concerning this clone itself: Its antigen is currently unknown.

This CDR3 region has 16 residues. Germline CDR1 is MDHEN and CDR2 is SYDVKM. Unmatched junction bases numbered 9, after V lost 4 bases and J lost 4 bases. Measured with immunoSEQ multiplex PCR; TCRdb has only the in-frame clones, and not every one. Of some 110,000 clones detected, about 84% appear once; the ten largest clones hold nearly 5%. Broader study findings: High sensitivity and specificity were reportedly achieved when the classifier diagnosed cytomegalovirus status.

The genes are TRBV28 and TRBJ2-2; 7 bases are a match to TRBD1. Sequencing was performed on PBMCs. The TCR was taken from a man younger than 30 in good health and CMV-seronegative. CDR3 protein: CASSSRDRVRTGELFF. The CDR3 coding sequence is TGTGCCAGCAGTTCTAGAGACAGGGTGCGCACCGGGGAGCTGTTTTTT.